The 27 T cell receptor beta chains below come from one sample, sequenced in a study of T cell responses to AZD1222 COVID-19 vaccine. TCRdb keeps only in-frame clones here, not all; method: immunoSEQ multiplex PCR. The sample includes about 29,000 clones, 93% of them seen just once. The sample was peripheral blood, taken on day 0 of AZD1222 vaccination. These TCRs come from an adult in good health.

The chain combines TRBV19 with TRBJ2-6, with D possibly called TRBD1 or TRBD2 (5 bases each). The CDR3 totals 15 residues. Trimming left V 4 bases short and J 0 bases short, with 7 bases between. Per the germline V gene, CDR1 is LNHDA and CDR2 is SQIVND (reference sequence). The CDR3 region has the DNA TGTGCCAGTAGTAGAGGGGTCTCTGGGGCCAACGTCCTGACTTTC. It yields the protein CASSRGVSGANVLTF. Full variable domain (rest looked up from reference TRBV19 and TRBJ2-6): DGGITQSPKYLFRKEGQNVTLSCEQNLNHDAMYWYRQDPGQGLRLIYYSQIVNDFQKGDIAEGYSVSREKKESFPLTVTSAQKNPTAFYLCASSRGVSGANVLTFGAGSRLTVL.

CDR3 amino acids: CASNDLGTGELFF. CDR3 bases: TGTGCCAGCAACGACCTAGGAACCGGGGAGCTGTTTTTT. The chain employs TRBV2 and TRBJ2-2; D gene unclear. The CDR3 consists of 13 residues. V was trimmed by 7 bases and J by 5 bases, leaving 11 bases between them. Per germline, CDR1 SNHLY and CDR2 FYNNEI.

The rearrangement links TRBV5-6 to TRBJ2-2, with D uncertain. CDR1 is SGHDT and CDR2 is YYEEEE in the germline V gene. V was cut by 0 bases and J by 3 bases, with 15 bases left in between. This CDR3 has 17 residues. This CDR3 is CASSLALWGKDTGELFF. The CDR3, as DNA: TGTGCCAGCAGCTTGGCCCTGTGGGGTAAGGACACCGGGGAGCTGTTTTTT.

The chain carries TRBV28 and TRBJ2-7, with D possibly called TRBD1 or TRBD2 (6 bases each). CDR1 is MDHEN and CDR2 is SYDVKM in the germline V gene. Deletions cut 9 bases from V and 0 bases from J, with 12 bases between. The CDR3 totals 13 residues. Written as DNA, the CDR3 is TGTGCCAGTGAGAAGGGGGGCTCCTACGAGCAGTACTTC. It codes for CASEKGGSYEQYF. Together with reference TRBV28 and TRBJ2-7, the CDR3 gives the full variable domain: DVKVTQSSRYLVKRTGEKVFLECVQDMDHENMFWYRQDPGLGLRLIYFSYDVKMKEKGDIPEGYSVSREKKERFSLILESASTNQTSMYLCASEKGGSYEQYFGPGTRLTVT.

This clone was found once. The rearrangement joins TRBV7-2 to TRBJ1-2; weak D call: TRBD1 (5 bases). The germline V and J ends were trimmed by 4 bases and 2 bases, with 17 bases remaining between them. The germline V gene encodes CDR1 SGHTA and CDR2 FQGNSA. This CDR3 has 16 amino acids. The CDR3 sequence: CASSSRSGKVNYGYTF. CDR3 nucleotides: TGTGCCAGCAGCTCCCGGTCAGGGAAAGTCAACTATGGCTACACCTTC.

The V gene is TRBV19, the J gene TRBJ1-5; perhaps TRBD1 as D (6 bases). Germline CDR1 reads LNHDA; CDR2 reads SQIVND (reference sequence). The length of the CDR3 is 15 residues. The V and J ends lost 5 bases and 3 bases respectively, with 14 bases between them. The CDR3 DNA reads TGTGCCAGTAGTGGAGGGGGGGCCTACAATCAGCCCCAGCATTTT. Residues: CASSGGGAYNQPQHF.

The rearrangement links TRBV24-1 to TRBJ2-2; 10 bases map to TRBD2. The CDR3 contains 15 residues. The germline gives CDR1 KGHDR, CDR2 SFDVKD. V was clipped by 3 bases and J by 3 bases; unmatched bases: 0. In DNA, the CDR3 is TGTGCCACCAGTGATAGCGGGAGGGACACCGGGGAGCTGTTTTTT. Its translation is CATSDSGRDTGELFF.

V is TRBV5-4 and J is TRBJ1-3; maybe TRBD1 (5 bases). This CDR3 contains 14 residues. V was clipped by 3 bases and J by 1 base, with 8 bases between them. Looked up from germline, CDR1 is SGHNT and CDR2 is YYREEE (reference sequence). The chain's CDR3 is CASSSGGSGNTIYF. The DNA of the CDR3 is TGTGCCAGCAGCTCGGGGGGTTCTGGAAACACCATATATTTT.

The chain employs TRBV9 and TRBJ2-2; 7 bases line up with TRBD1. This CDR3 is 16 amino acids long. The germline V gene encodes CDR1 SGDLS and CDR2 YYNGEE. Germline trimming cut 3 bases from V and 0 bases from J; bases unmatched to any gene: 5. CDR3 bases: TGTGCCAGCAGCGCTGACAGGGCTTCGAACACCGGGGAGCTGTTTTTT. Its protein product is CASSADRASNTGELFF.

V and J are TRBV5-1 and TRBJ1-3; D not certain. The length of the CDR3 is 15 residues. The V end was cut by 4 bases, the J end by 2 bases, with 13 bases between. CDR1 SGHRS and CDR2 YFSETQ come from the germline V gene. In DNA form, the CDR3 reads TGCGCCAGCAGCCCCTCGGGGATTGCTGGAAACACCATATATTTT. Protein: CASSPSGIAGNTIYF.

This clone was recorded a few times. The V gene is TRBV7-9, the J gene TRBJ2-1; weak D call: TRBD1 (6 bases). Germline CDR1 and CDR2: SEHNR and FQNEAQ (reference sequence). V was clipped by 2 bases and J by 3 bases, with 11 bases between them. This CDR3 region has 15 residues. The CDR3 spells CASSLTQGYYNEQFF. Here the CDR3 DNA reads TGTGCCAGCAGCTTAACACAGGGCTACTACAATGAGCAGTTCTTC.

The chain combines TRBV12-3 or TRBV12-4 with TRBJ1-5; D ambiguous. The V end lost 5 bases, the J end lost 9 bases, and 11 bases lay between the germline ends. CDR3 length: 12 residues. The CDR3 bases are TGTGCCAGCAGTCCCAATCCGGGGCCCCAGCATTTT. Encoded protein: CASSPNPGPQHF.

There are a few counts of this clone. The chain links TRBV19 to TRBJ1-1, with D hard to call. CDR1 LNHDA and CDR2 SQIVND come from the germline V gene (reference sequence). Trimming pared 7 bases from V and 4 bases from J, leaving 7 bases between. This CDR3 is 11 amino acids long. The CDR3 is CASMKGTEAFF. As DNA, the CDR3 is TGTGCCAGTATGAAGGGCACTGAAGCTTTCTTT.

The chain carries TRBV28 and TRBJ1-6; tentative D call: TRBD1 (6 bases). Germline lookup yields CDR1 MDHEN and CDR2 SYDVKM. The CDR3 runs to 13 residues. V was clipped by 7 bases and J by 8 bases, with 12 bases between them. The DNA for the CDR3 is TGTGCCAGCAAGGGGGGACGGGATTCACCCCTCCACTTT. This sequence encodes CASKGGRDSPLHF.

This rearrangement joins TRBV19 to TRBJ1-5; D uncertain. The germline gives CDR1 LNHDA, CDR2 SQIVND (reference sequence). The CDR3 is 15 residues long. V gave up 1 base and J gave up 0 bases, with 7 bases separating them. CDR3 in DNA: TGTGCCAGTAGTATAGGGTCTTATAGCAATCAGCCCCAGCATTTT. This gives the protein CASSIGSYSNQPQHF.

CDR3 loop: CASSARQGAGEQFF. The CDR3 DNA reads TGTGCCAGCAGCGCCCGACAGGGGGCGGGTGAGCAGTTCTTC. The genes are TRBV9 and TRBJ2-1, with TRBD1 matching 10 bases. The V gene end was trimmed by 3 bases and the J gene end by 9 bases; junction bases not matched to a gene: 6. The germline gives CDR1 SGDLS, CDR2 YYNGEE. The CDR3 spans 14 residues.

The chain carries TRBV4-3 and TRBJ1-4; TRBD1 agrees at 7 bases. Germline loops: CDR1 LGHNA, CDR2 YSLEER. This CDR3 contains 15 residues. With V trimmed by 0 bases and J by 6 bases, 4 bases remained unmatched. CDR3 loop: CASSQDITGDEKLFF. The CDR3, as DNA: TGCGCCAGCAGCCAAGATATCACAGGGGATGAAAAACTGTTTTTT.

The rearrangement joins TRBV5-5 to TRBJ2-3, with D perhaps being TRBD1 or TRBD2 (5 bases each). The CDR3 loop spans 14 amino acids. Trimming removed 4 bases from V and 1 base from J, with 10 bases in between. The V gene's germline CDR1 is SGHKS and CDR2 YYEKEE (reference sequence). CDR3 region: CASSMGPRTDTQYF. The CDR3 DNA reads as TGTGCCAGCAGCATGGGACCCCGCACAGATACGCAGTATTTT. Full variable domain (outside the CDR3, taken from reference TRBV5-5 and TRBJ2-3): DAGVTQSPTHLIKTRGQQVTLRCSPISGHKSVSWYQQVLGQGPQFIFQYYEKEERGRGNFPDRFSARQFPNYSSELNVNALLLGDSALYLCASSMGPRTDTQYFGPGTRLTVL.

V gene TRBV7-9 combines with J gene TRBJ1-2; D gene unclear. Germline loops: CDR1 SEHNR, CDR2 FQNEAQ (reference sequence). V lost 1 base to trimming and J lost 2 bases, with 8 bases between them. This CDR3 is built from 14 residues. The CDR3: CASSLERSNYGYTF. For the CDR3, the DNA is TGTGCCAGCAGCTTAGAGCGCAGCAACTATGGCTACACCTTC.

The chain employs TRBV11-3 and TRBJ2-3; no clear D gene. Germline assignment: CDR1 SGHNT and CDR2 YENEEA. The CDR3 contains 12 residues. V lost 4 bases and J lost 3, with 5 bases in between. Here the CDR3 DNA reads TGTGCCAGCAGCTCCGAAACAGATACGCAGTATTTT. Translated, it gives CASSSETDTQYF.

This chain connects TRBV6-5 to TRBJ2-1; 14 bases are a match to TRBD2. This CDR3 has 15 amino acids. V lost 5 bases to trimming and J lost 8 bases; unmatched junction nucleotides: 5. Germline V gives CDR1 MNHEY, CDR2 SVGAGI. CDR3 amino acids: CASSPGTSGSHEQFF. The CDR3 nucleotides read TGTGCCAGCAGTCCCGGGACTAGCGGGAGTCATGAGCAGTTCTTC.

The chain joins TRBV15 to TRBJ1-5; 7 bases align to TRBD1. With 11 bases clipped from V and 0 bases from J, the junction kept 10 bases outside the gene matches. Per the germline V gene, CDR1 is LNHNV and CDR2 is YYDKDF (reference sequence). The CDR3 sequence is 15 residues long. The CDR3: CAAGGTEHSNQPQHF. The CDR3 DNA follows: TGTGCCGCAGGAGGGACAGAACATAGCAATCAGCCCCAGCATTTT.

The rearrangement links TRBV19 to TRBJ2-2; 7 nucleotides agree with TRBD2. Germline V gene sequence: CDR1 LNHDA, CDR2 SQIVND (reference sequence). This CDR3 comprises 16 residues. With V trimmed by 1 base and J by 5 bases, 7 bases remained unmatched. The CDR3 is CASSIGRGRGTGELFF. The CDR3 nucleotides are TGTGCCAGTAGTATAGGCCGCGGGAGAGGTACCGGGGAGCTGTTTTTT. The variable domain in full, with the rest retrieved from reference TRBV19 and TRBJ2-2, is DGGITQSPKYLFRKEGQNVTLSCEQNLNHDAMYWYRQDPGQGLRLIYYSQIVNDFQKGDIAEGYSVSREKKESFPLTVTSAQKNPTAFYLCASSIGRGRGTGELFFGEGSRLTVL.

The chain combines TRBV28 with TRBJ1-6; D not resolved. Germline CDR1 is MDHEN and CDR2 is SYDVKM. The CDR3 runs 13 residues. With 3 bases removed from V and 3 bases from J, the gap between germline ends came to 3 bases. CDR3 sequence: CASSLGYNSPLHF. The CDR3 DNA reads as TGTGCCAGCAGTTTGGGCTATAATTCACCCCTCCACTTT.

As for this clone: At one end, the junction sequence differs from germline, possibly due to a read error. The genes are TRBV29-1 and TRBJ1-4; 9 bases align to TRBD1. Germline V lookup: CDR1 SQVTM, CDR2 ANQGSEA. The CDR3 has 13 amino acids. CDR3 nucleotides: TGCAGCGCCCGGACAGGGGAGAGAGAAAGACTGTTTTTT. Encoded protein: CSARTGERERLFF.

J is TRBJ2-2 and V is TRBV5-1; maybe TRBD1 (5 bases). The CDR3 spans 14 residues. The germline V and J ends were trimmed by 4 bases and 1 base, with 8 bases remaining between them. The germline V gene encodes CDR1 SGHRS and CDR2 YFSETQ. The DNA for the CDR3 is TGCGCCAGCAGCAAAGACAGGAACACCGGGGAGCTGTTTTTT. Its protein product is CASSKDRNTGELFF.

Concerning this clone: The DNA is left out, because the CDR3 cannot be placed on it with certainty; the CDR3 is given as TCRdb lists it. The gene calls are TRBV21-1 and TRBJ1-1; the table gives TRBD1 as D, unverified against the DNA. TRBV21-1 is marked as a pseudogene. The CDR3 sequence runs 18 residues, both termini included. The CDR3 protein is CASSKVGTGAIMNTEAFF.